This record looks at one TCR beta chain sequence and its context. Its recognized antigen is unknown. Base qualities were left out, and no much larger clone turns up one base away. The data derive from a study of response to subunit inactivated influenza vaccine (dated by TCRdb to the late 2010s). General notes on the study: Deep quantitative profiling of the T cell receptor repertoire was used in the study to follow responses to a trivalent subunit inactivated influenza vaccine.

V ends up 2 bases short and J 6 bases short, with an unmatched junction base count of 9. Looking up the germline V gene yields CDR1 SNHLY and CDR2 FYNNEI. Reading from cysteine to phenylalanine, the CDR3 counts 16 amino acids. Only the CDR3 region is kept as DNA, spanning 48 bases read in frame from base 1. Receptors were amplified or captured by RT-PCR. The sample was run on an Illumina HiSeq 2500. TCRdb trimmed the raw reads at Q25, called clones with MiXCR and kept productive beta chains. Each entry is one CDR3 protein sequence, shown with its most common DNA and genes. The table for this sample lists more than 600,000 distinct CDR3 sequences; 18% of them were counted only once. The ten most abundant clones make up approximately 10% of the sample. On the study overall, not on this receptor specifically: According to the authors, only a limited number of new T cells may be recruited by each seasonal influenza vaccination.

The receptor chain draws on TRBV2 and TRBJ2-1, with 8 central nucleotides matching TRBD2. The sequence came from a man in his fifties who received an inactivated influenza vaccine. Donor details come from another sample of the same person, matched by shared clones. The input for sequencing was PBMCs from blood, taken roughly 5 days after vaccination. The nucleotide sequence reads as follows: TGTGCCAGCAGTGAACTAGCGGGCTTAAGGGGCAATGAGCAGTTCTTC. This is translated as CASSELAGLRGNEQFF. With the rest looked up from the reference TRBV2 and TRBJ2-1 genes rather than sequenced, the full variable domain is EPEVTQTPSHQVTQMGQEVILRCVPISNHLYFYWYRQILGQKVEFLVSFYNNEISEKSEIFDDQFSVERPDGSNFTLKIRSTKLEDSAMYFCASSELAGLRGNEQFFGPGTRLTVL.